This TCR beta chain was identified during a study of patients and donors after allogeneic stem cell transplantation. Trimming removed 7 bases at V and 5 bases at J, with 26 bases between. The germline gives CDR1 MGHDK, CDR2 SYGVNS. The CDR3 length is 17 residues. TCRdb reprocessed the RT-PCR reads via MiXCR and lists one record per CDR3 protein. In the table there are over 130,000 distinct CDR3 sequences, 37% of which are singletons. The TCR was taken from a human donor who was either an allogeneic HSCT recipient or a stem cell or donor lymphocyte infusion donor (not recorded which). It is not recorded whose cells these are; they may come from a transplant donor. The sample taken for sequencing was blood, either unsorted or a sorted T cell fraction (not recorded which). The V and J genes are TRBV25-1 and TRBJ1-1; D remains ambiguous. CDR3 protein: CASTPHGGEGAGTEAFF. In DNA, the CDR3 is TGTGCCAGCACGCCCCACGGTGGGGAGGGCGCGGGAACTGAAGCTTTCTTT.